This passage covers 23 T cell receptor beta chains from one sample sequenced in a study of T cells in localized non-small cell lung cancer. Method: immunoSEQ multiplex PCR; TCRdb's copy keeps in-frame clones and lacks some. The table has around 130,000 clones, roughly nine tenths seen once; the top ten hold over 1.5%. The sequences come from peripheral blood, collected before any cancer treatment. These receptors originate from a female donor of 60 years or more with stage I lung adenocarcinoma.

The chain employs TRBV6-4 and TRBJ2-2, with D unresolved. V was shortened by 5 bases and J by 5 bases, with 9 bases between the two germline ends. Germline V gene lookup returns CDR1 MRHNA and CDR2 SNTAGT. CDR3 length equals 13 residues. In nucleotides, the CDR3 is TGTGCCAGCAGTATAAGAGTTACCGGGGAGCTGTTTTTT. This sequence encodes CASSIRVTGELFF.

The chain joins TRBV2 to TRBJ1-4; the D gene is possibly TRBD1 (5 bases). V was trimmed by 5 bases and J by 4 bases, leaving 11 bases between them. Germline lookup yields CDR1 SNHLY and CDR2 FYNNEI. The CDR3 runs 14 residues. The CDR3 DNA sequence: TGTGCCAGCAGTACGGGACGGAGTAATGAAAAACTGTTTTTT. Encoded protein: CASSTGRSNEKLFF.

This clone has a single count. The chain uses TRBV28 and TRBJ1-1; possible D gene TRBD1, 5 bases. The CDR3 has 13 amino acids. V dropped 6 bases and J dropped 3 bases, with 11 bases sitting between them. Per the germline V gene, CDR1 is MDHEN and CDR2 is SYDVKM. The CDR3 region is CASRGRSYTEAFF. The CDR3 DNA follows: TGTGCCAGCAGGGGACGGAGTTACACTGAAGCTTTCTTT.

This chain connects TRBV6-5 to TRBJ1-5, with D unclear. This CDR3 region has 13 residues. The germline V gene encodes CDR1 MNHEY and CDR2 SVGAGI. V gave up 2 bases and J gave up 7 bases, with 9 bases separating them. The chain's CDR3 is CASSYRGGQPQHF. The CDR3 bases are TGTGCCAGCAGTTACCGGGGAGGGCAGCCCCAGCATTTT.

The gene calls are TRBV19 and TRBJ2-1; 7 nucleotides align to TRBD2. The CDR3 sequence is 16 residues long. The V segment lost 2 bases and the J segment 5 bases; nucleotides outside the gene matches: 9. Germline V gene sequence: CDR1 LNHDA, CDR2 SQIVND (reference sequence). The CDR3 sequence is CASSIRREFYHNEQFF. CDR3 DNA sequence: TGTGCCAGTAGTATACGGCGGGAGTTTTACCACAATGAGCAGTTCTTC.

Regarding this clone: A junction boundary mismatches the germline segment, possibly from a read error. The CDR3: CASSVFGETGELFF. CDR3 bases: TGTGCCAGTAGTGTGTTCGGGGAAACCGGGGAGCTGTTTTTT. The rearrangement joins TRBV6-4 to TRBJ2-2; a weak D match, TRBD2 (5 bases). CDR1 and CDR2 from the germline V gene are MRHNA and SNTAGT. CDR3 length equals 14 residues.

The chain employs TRBV7-9 and TRBJ1-2; no definite D call. The CDR3 consists of 15 residues. The V end lost 1 base, the J end lost 0 bases, and 9 bases lay between the germline ends. Germline V gene lookup returns CDR1 SEHNR and CDR2 FQNEAQ (reference sequence). The CDR3 protein is CASSLVSTSNYGYTF. DNA for the CDR3: TGTGCCAGCAGCTTAGTGTCCACGTCTAACTATGGCTACACCTTC.

The CDR3 is CASSPGQGKGGELFF. The CDR3 DNA reads as TGCGCCAGCAGCCCGGGACAGGGGAAGGGAGGGGAGCTGTTTTTT. This chain connects TRBV4-1 to TRBJ2-2; 10 nucleotides line up with TRBD1. CDR1 MGHRA and CDR2 YSYEKL come from the germline V gene. This CDR3 region has 15 residues. J was trimmed by 8 bases and V by 4 bases; bases with no gene match: 7.

Remarks on this clone: Different DNA sequences within this sample yield the same CDR3. The rearrangement uses TRBV28 and TRBJ1-2, with D possibly being TRBD1 (5 bases). This CDR3 is built from 12 residues. Germline CDR1 MDHEN, CDR2 SYDVKM. V gave up 5 bases and J gave up 7 bases, with 11 bases separating them. Written as DNA, the CDR3 is TGTGCCAGCAGTCTTCAGGGTGGTGGCTACACCTTC. Its protein is CASSLQGGGYTF.

This chain joins TRBV28 and TRBJ2-1; 8 bases are a match to TRBD1. The length of the CDR3 is 15 residues. Trimming at V came to 6 bases and at J to 2 bases, leaving 6 bases not matched to a gene. Germline V gene sequence: CDR1 MDHEN, CDR2 SYDVKM. The CDR3 region is CASSEAGGAYNEQFF. The DNA of the CDR3 is TGTGCCAGCAGCGAGGCAGGGGGCGCCTACAATGAGCAGTTCTTC.

The chain couples TRBV5-1 to TRBJ1-1; D possibly corresponds to TRBD1 (6 bases). The CDR3 is 17 amino acids. Germline CDR1 is SGHRS and CDR2 is YFSETQ. The V and J ends lost 3 bases and 2 bases respectively, with 20 bases between them. For the CDR3, the DNA is TGCGCCAGCAGCTCGGGACATAAAAGGCCCCTTAACACTGAAGCTTTCTTT. Amino acid sequence: CASSSGHKRPLNTEAFF.

This chain joins TRBV28 and TRBJ2-7, with 7 bases fitting TRBD1. The length of the CDR3 is 14 residues. CDR1 and CDR2 (germline): MDHEN, SYDVKM. V was clipped by 2 bases and J by 2 bases; unmatched bases: 3. In DNA, the CDR3 is TGTGCCAGCAGTTTAGCTGGGACAGCCTACGAGCAGTACTTC. It yields the protein CASSLAGTAYEQYF.

V is TRBV28 and J is TRBJ1-1, with D tentatively TRBD1 (5 bases). Germline CDR1 and CDR2: MDHEN and SYDVKM. Trimming cost V 6 bases and J 9 bases, with 8 bases left between them. The CDR3 is made up of 10 amino acids. The DNA for the CDR3 is TGTGCCAGCAGAGGGGAAAAAGCTTTCTTT. This gives the protein CASRGEKAFF. The full variable domain, with the rest looked up from reference TRBV28 and TRBJ1-1, is DVKVTQSSRYLVKRTGEKVFLECVQDMDHENMFWYRQDPGLGLRLIYFSYDVKMKEKGDIPEGYSVSREKKERFSLILESASTNQTSMYLCASRGEKAFFGQGTRLTVV.

The rearrangement links TRBV5-6 to TRBJ2-2; tentative D call: TRBD1 (5 bases). The germline V gene encodes CDR1 SGHDT and CDR2 YYEEEE. The CDR3 has 14 amino acids. Trimming removed 4 bases at V and 1 base at J, with 8 bases between. This CDR3 is CASSLGQNTGELFF. In DNA, the CDR3 is TGTGCCAGCAGCCTTGGACAGAACACCGGGGAGCTGTTTTTT.

This chain uses TRBV7-9 with TRBJ2-3; D is perhaps TRBD2 (7 bases). V lost 11 bases, J lost 2 bases, and 20 bases lay in between. Germline assignment: CDR1 SEHNR and CDR2 FQNEAQ (reference sequence). The CDR3 totals 15 residues. DNA of the CDR3: TGTGCCGCGCTAGGGGGGGAATACTACACAGATACGCAGTATTTT. It codes for CAALGGEYYTDTQYF.

CDR3 protein: CASSYTSRPQHF. Here the CDR3 DNA reads TGTGCCAGCAGCTACACCTCCCGGCCCCAGCATTTT. The rearrangement joins TRBV5-8 to TRBJ1-5, with unresolved D. Germline V lookup: CDR1 SGHTS, CDR2 YDEGEE. The CDR3 contains 12 residues. V was cut by 3 bases and J by 9 bases, with 10 bases left in between.

The J gene is TRBJ2-7, the V gene TRBV6-5, with D maybe TRBD1 (5 bases). Germline V gives CDR1 MNHEY, CDR2 SVGAGI. The CDR3 covers 13 residues. Trimming took 6 bases from V and 2 from J, leaving 11 bases between them. CDR3: CASRRQQTYEQYF. In DNA form, the CDR3 reads TGTGCCAGCAGAAGACAGCAGACCTACGAGCAGTACTTC.

CDR3 protein: CASSYGPGRDQPQHF. DNA of the CDR3: TGTGCCAGCAGTTACGGGCCGGGGCGAGACCAGCCCCAGCATTTT. V and J are TRBV6-5 and TRBJ1-5; a possible D gene is TRBD1 (5 bases). The CDR3 contains 15 residues. V lost 2 bases and J 7 bases, leaving 15 bases between the germline ends. Germline V CDR1 and CDR2: MNHEY, SVGAGI.

The CDR3 protein is CASSSTGGLYNEQFF. CDR3 coding DNA: TGTGCCAGCAGTTCTACAGGGGGGCTTTACAATGAGCAGTTCTTC. The chain recombines TRBV28 with TRBJ2-1; TRBD1 matches 8 bases. V lost 4 bases and J lost 4; bases outside the gene matches: 6. The CDR3 spans 15 residues. Germline V lookup: CDR1 MDHEN, CDR2 SYDVKM.

The chain employs TRBV6-1 and TRBJ1-4; a weak D match, TRBD1 (5 bases). CDR1 is MNHNS, CDR2 SASEGT, per germline. The germline V and J ends were trimmed by 7 bases and 8 bases, with 14 bases remaining between them. There are 13 residues in the CDR3. This CDR3 reads CASIHGGREKLFF. The CDR3 nucleotides read TGTGCCAGCATTCACGGGGGACGGGAAAAACTGTTTTTT.

The chain combines TRBV9 with TRBJ1-2; D call uncertain. The germline CDR1 and CDR2 sequences are SGDLS and YYNGEE. The CDR3 runs to 15 residues. Trimming took off 3 bases at V and 2 bases at J, with 14 bases between the two ends. CDR3 sequence reads: CASSGAPIQNYGYTF. The CDR3 DNA sequence: TGTGCCAGCAGCGGTGCCCCAATACAGAACTATGGCTACACCTTC.

The chain employs TRBV28 and TRBJ1-2, with 7 bases aligning to TRBD1. Germline values: CDR1 MDHEN, CDR2 SYDVKM. With V trimmed by 7 bases and J by 4 bases, 9 bases remained unmatched. The CDR3 covers 14 residues. This chain's CDR3 is CASTLAGGGYGYTF. For the CDR3, the DNA is TGTGCCAGCACACTGGCAGGGGGGGGCTATGGCTACACCTTC.

This clone has only one observation. This chain uses TRBV6-5 with TRBJ2-7, with 8 bases aligning to TRBD1. Trimming removed 4 bases from V and 3 bases from J; junction bases left unmatched: 5. Germline V gives CDR1 MNHEY, CDR2 SVGAGI. CDR3 length: 14 residues. The CDR3 region has the DNA TGTGCCAGCAGTTCCTCGACAGGGGACTACGAGCAGTACTTC. The encoded protein is CASSSSTGDYEQYF.